This TCR beta chain was sequenced for a study of technical replicates of blood from a handful of donors. The germline V gene has CDR1 MGHRA and CDR2 YSYEKL. Unmatched junction bases numbered 8, after V lost 3 bases and J lost 7 bases. The CDR3 consists of 16 residues. The protocol was immunoSEQ multiplex PCR, while the TCRdb copy is restricted to in-frame clones and leaves out a portion. This sample has some 87,000 clones; about 97% occur once, and the top ten carry 0.18%. This clonotype was sampled from a human donor in good health. The genes are TRBV4-1 and TRBJ2-2; 10 bases agree with TRBD1. The specimen was T cells isolated from PBMCs. In DNA, the CDR3 is TGCGCCAGCAGCCAGCCCCGACAGGGGGCAGGCGGGGAGCTGTTTTTT. Amino acid sequence: CASSQPRQGAGGELFF.